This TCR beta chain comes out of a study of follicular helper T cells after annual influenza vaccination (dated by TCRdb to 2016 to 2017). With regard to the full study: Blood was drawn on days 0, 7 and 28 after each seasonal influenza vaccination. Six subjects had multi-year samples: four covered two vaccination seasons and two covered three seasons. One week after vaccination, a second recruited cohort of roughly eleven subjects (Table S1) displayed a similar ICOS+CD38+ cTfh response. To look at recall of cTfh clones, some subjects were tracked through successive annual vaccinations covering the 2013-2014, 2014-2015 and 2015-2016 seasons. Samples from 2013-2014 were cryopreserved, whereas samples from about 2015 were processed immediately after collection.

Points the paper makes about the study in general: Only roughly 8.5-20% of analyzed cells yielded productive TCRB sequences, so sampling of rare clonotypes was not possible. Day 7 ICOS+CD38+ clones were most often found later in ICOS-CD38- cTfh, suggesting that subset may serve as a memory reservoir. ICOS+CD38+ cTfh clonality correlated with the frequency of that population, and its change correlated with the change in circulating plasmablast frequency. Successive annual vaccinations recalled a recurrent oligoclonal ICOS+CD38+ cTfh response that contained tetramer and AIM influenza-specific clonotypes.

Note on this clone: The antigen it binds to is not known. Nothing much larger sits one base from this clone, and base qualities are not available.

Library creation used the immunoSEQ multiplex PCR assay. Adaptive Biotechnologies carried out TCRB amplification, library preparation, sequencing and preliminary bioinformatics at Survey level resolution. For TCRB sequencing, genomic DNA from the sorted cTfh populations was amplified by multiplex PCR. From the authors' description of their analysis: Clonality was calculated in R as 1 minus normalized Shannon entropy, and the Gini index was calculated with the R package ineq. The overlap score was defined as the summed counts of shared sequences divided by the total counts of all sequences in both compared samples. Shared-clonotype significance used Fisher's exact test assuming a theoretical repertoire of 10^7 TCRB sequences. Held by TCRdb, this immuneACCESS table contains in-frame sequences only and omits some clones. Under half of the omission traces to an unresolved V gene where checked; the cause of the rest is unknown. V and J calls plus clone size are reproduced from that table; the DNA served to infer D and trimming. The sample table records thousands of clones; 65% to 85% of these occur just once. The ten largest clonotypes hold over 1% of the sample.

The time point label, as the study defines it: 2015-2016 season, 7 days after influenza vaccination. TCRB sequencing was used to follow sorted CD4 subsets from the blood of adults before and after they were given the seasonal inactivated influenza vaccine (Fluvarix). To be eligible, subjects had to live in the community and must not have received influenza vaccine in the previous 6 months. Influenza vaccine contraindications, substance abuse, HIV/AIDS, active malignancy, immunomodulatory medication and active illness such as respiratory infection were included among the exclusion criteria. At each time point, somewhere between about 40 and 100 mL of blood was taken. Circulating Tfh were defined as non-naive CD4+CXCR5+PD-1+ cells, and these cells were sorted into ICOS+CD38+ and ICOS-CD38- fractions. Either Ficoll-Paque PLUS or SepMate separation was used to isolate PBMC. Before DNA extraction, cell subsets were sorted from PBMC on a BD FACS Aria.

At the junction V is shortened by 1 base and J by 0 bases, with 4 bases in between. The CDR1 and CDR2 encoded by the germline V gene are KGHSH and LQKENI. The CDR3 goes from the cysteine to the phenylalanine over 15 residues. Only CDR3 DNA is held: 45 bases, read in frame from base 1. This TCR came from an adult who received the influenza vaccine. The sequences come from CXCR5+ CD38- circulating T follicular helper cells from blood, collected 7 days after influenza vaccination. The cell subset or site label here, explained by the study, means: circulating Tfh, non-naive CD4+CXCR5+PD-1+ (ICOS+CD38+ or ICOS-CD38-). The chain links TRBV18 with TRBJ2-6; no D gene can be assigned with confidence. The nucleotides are TGTGCCAGCTCACCACAGGGCTCTGGGGCCAACGTCCTGACTTTC. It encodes CASSPQGSGANVLTF.